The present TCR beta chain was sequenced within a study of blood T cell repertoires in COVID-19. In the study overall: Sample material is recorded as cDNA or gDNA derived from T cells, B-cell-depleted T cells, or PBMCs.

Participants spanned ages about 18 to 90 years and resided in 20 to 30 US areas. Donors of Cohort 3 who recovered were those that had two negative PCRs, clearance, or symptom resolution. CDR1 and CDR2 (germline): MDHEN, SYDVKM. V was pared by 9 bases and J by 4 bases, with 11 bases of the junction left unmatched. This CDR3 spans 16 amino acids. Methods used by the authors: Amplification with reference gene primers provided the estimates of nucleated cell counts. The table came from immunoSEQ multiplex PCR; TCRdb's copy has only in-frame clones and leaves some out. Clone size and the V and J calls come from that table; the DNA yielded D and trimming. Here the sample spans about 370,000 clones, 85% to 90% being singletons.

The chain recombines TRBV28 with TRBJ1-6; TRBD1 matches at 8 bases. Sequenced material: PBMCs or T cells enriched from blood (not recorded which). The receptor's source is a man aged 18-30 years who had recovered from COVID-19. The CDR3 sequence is CARISRGQVYNSPLHF. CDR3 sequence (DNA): TGTGCCAGGATTAGCCGGGGACAGGTTTATAATTCACCCCTCCACTTT. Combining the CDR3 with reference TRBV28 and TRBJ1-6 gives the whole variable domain DVKVTQSSRYLVKRTGEKVFLECVQDMDHENMFWYRQDPGLGLRLIYFSYDVKMKEKGDIPEGYSVSREKKERFSLILESASTNQTSMYLCARISRGQVYNSPLHFGNGTRLTVT.